The 15 T cell receptor beta chains below were found in one sample sequenced in a study of blood T cells in healthy people across ages. With a J-beta primer mix and a sample-barcoded 5' primer, a second PCR ran 7 to 11 cycles. TCRdb re-called the 5' RACE reads with MiXCR, one entry per CDR3 protein. The sample has roughly 1,500,000 distinct CDR3 sequences, roughly a third seen once. Sequenced input: blood. The receptors come from a woman in her 30s in good health.

This clonotype was seen a handful of times. V usage is TRBV12-3 or TRBV12-4 and J usage is TRBJ2-1; 10 nucleotides match TRBD1. The CDR3 spans 14 residues. The trim removed 6 bases at V and 6 bases at J, leaving 5 bases unmatched. This chain's CDR3 is CASRMDRGSNEQFF. The CDR3, as DNA: TGTGCCAGCAGGATGGACAGGGGGTCCAATGAGCAGTTCTTC.

The genes are TRBV4-1 and TRBJ2-7; D might be TRBD1 (6 bases). Per germline, CDR1 MGHRA and CDR2 YSYEKL. This CDR3 comprises 14 residues. The V and J ends lost 3 bases and 3 bases respectively, with 12 bases between them. CDR3 sequence: CASSQKDSNYEQYF. In DNA form, the CDR3 reads TGCGCCAGCAGCCAGAAGGACAGTAACTACGAGCAGTACTTC.

A few counts support this clonotype. This chain uses TRBV6-4 with TRBJ2-1; D possibly corresponds to TRBD1 (5 bases). The CDR3 consists of 15 residues. Germline V CDR1 and CDR2: MRHNA, SNTAGT. Trimming pared 6 bases from V and 3 bases from J, leaving 15 bases between. CDR3 nucleotides: TGTGCCAGCAGCCAGGGTGGGGCCCGCTACAATGAGCAGTTCTTC. This sequence encodes CASSQGGARYNEQFF.

Comment on this clonotype: One end of the junction fails to match germline, which may point to a read error. The chain couples TRBV10-3 to TRBJ2-5; D possibly matches TRBD1 or TRBD2 (6 bases each). The CDR3 has 14 residues. The germline CDR1 and CDR2 sequences are ENHRY and SYGVKD. The DNA of the CDR3 is TGTGCCATCAGGGGCTCCGCGGGACAAGAGACCCGGTACTTC. As protein: CAIRGSAGQETRYF.

The chain couples TRBV7-2 to TRBJ1-1; 8 nucleotides agree with TRBD1. This CDR3 is 12 amino acids long. V shed 1 base and J 11 bases; nucleotides not matched to a gene: 3. Germline CDR1 is SGHTA and CDR2 is FQGNSA. CDR3 nucleotides: TGTGCCAGCAGCTTAGATCGGACAGGGGCTTTCTTT. This translates into CASSLDRTGAFF.

At least ten counts were recorded for this clonotype. The chain couples TRBV27 to TRBJ2-7, with D tentatively TRBD2 (5 bases). The V end was cut by 5 bases, the J end by 2 bases, with 7 bases between. This CDR3 comprises 12 residues. Germline CDR1 reads MNHEY; CDR2 reads SMNVEV (reference sequence). The CDR3 region is CASSTGAYEQYF. CDR3 nucleotide sequence: TGTGCCAGCAGTACCGGGGCCTACGAGCAGTACTTC.

On this clonotype: One junction end disagrees with the germline gene, perhaps due to a read error. The V and J genes are TRBV5-4 and TRBJ1-1; 10 bases fit TRBD1. The CDR3 covers 16 residues. In germline, CDR1 is SGHNT, CDR2 YYREEE (reference sequence). In DNA form, the CDR3 reads TGTGCCAGCAGCATTGGACAGGGGGTAGGCGTCACTGAGGCTTTCTTT. Protein product: CASSIGQGVGVTEAFF.

The chain carries TRBV2 and TRBJ2-3; D is unclear. The CDR3 is 14 residues long. Germline CDR1 reads SNHLY; CDR2 reads FYNNEI. The V end was cut by 6 bases, the J end by 2 bases, with 12 bases between. CDR3 coding DNA: TGTGCCAGCAGCCGACGTGAGTTCACAGATACGCAGTATTTT. Translated: CASSRREFTDTQYF.

V usage is TRBV7-9 and J usage is TRBJ2-5, with TRBD1 identical over 7 bases. V lost 5 bases, J lost 1 base, and 10 bases stayed unmatched. There are 16 residues in the CDR3. Germline loops: CDR1 SEHNR, CDR2 FQNEAQ (reference sequence). Written as DNA, the CDR3 is TGTGCCAGCAGCCCAGGGGACAGTCCTCTCCAAGAGACCCAGTACTTC. The encoded protein is CASSPGDSPLQETQYF.

This clonotype has just a few counts. This chain joins TRBV6-1 and TRBJ2-3, with 7 positions matching TRBD1. The CDR3 sequence is 15 residues long. With 1 base clipped from V and 2 bases from J, the junction kept 3 bases outside the gene matches. Germline values: CDR1 MNHNS, CDR2 SASEGT. CDR3 sequence (DNA): TGTGCCAGCAGTGAAGTCGGGACAGTCACAGATACGCAGTATTTT. Its translation is CASSEVGTVTDTQYF.

About this clonotype: This clone may be a read error of a much larger clone one base away. The conserved phenylalanine or tryptophan is not found at the CDR3 terminus, so this likely reflects a read error. The genes are TRBV29-1 and TRBJ2-1; D remains ambiguous. The CDR3 sequence is 13 residues long. Germline V CDR1 and CDR2: SQVTM, ANQGSEA. Trimming cost V 8 bases and J 0 bases, with 11 bases left between them. This chain's CDR3 is CSMALSSYNEQFC. The CDR3 coding sequence is TGCAGCATGGCCCTGAGCTCCTACAATGAGCAGTTCTGC.

This sequence joins TRBV9 and TRBJ2-5; D not resolved. V was trimmed by 5 bases and J by 5 bases, leaving 10 bases between them. The CDR3 has 12 residues. Germline CDR1 reads SGDLS; CDR2 reads YYNGEE. The CDR3 protein is CASRPWAETQYF. CDR3 coding DNA: TGTGCCAGCAGGCCCTGGGCTGAGACCCAGTACTTC.

In the case of this clonotype: Because it lacks the conserved phenylalanine or tryptophan at the end, this CDR3 is likely a read error. V gene TRBV7-2 combines with J gene TRBJ2-5; D gene ambiguous. The germline V gene encodes CDR1 SGHTA and CDR2 FQGNSA. The V gene lost 2 bases and the J gene lost 6 bases, with 19 bases spanning the gap. The CDR3 is made up of 16 amino acids. This chain's CDR3 is CASSLLSGQDLKTQYV. The CDR3 region has the DNA TGTGCCAGCAGCTTACTGTCTGGCCAGGACCTTAAGACCCAGTACGTC.

The chain uses TRBV7-2 and TRBJ2-7; D not certain. V was shortened by 0 bases and J by 0 bases, with 12 bases between the two germline ends. Germline CDR1 and CDR2: SGHTA and FQGNSA. The CDR3 loop spans 16 amino acids. The CDR3 here is CASSLARGGVSYEQYF. CDR3 DNA sequence: TGTGCCAGCAGCTTAGCGCGTGGCGGAGTCTCCTACGAGCAGTACTTC.

The V and J genes are TRBV4-1 and TRBJ1-1; D is possibly TRBD1 (5 bases). The CDR3 length is 15 residues. The V gene lost 3 bases and the J gene lost 1 base, with 12 bases spanning the gap. Germline assignment: CDR1 MGHRA and CDR2 YSYEKL. The CDR3 protein is CASSHPGGGNTEAFF. CDR3 DNA sequence: TGCGCCAGCAGCCACCCTGGGGGAGGGAACACTGAAGCTTTCTTT.